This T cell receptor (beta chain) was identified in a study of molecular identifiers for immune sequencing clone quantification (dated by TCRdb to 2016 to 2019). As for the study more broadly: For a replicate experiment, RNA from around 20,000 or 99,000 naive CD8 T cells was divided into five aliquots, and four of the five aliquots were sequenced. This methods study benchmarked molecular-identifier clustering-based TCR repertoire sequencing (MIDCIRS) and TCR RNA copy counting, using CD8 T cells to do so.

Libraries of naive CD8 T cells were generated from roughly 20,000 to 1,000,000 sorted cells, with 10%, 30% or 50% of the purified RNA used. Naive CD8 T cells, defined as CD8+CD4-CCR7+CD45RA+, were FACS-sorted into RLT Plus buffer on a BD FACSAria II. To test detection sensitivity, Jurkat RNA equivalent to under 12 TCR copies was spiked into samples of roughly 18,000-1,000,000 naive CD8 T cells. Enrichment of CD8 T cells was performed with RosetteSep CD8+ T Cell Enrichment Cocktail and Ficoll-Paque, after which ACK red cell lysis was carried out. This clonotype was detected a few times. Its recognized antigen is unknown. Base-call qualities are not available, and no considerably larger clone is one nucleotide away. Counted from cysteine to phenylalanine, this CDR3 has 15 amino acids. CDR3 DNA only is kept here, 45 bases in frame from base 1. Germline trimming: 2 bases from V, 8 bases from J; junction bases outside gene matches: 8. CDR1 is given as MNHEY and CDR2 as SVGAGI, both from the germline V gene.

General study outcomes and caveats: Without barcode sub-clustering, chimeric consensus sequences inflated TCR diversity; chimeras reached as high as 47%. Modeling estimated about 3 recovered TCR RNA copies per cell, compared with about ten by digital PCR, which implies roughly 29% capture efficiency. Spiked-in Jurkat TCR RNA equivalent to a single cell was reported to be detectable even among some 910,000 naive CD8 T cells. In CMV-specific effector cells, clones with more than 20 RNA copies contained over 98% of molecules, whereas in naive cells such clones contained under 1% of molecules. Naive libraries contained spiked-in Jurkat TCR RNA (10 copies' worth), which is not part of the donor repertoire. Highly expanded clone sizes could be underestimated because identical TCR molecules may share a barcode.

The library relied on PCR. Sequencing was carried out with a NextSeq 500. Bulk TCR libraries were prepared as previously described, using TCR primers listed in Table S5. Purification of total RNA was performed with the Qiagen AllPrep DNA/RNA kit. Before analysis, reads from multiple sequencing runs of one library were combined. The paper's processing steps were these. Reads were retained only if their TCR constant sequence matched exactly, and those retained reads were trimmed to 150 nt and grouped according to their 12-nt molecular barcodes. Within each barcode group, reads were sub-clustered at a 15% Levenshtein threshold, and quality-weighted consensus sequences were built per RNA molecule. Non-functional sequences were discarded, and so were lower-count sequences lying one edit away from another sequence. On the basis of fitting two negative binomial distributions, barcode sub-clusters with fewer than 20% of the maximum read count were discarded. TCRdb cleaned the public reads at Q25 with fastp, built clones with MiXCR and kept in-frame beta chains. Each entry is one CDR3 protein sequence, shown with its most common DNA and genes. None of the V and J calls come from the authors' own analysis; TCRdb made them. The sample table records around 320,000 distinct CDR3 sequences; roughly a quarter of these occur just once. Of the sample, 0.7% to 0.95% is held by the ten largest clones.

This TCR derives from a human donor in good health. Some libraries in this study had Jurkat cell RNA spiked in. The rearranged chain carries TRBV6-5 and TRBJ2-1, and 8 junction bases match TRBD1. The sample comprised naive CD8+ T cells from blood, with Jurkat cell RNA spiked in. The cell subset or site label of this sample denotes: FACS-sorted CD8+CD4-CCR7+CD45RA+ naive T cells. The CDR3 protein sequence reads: CASSYPGQGNDEQFF. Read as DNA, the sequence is TGTGCCAGCAGTTACCCTGGACAGGGAAACGATGAGCAGTTCTTC.